The clone carrying this T cell receptor (beta chain) came up a few times. A second roughly 6 to 11 cycle PCR used barcoded and J-beta primers. Each CDR3 protein gets one entry after TCRdb re-called the 5' RACE reads with MiXCR. This table holds about 800,000 distinct CDR3 sequences, roughly 25% found once. These data are taken from a study of blood T cells in healthy people across ages. From germline, CDR1 is LGHNA and CDR2 YNFKEQ. The CDR3 has 14 residues. V lost 0 bases and J 1 base, leaving 6 bases between the germline ends. The sample was also reused in another study, on T cells of mothers and their children.

This TCR derives from a boy aged 10-17 years in good health. Material for sequencing was blood. The chain carries TRBV4-2 and TRBJ1-1; no reliable D call. DNA of the CDR3: TGTGCCAGCAGCCAAGAATGGAGGAACACTGAAGCTTTCTTT. This encodes CASSQEWRNTEAFF.